The entry below describes one T cell receptor beta chain. Its specificity is not known. V was pared by 6 bases and J by 3 bases, with 11 bases between. Germline CDR1 reads MNHEY; CDR2 reads SVGEGT. The CDR3 runs 13 residues. The data were obtained in a study of T cell responses to AZD1222 COVID-19 vaccine. This table comes from immunoSEQ multiplex PCR, and its TCRdb copy is limited to in-frame clones, with some not included. The repertoire holds 90,000 to 130,000 clones, with 86% as singletons. General study points: The span of vaccine-associated CD4 TCRs extended across spike, with dominance at 160-218 and 743-854. In a largely white British group with more females than males, clonal diversity was possibly underestimated.

This sequence was found in an adult in good health. The chain employs TRBV6-2 or TRBV6-3 and TRBJ2-5, with D unclear. The sample in question was peripheral blood, obtained on day 0 of AZD1222 vaccination. DNA of the CDR3: TGTGCCAGCAGCCGGCCCGCAAAAGAGACCCAGTACTTC. This encodes CASSRPAKETQYF.